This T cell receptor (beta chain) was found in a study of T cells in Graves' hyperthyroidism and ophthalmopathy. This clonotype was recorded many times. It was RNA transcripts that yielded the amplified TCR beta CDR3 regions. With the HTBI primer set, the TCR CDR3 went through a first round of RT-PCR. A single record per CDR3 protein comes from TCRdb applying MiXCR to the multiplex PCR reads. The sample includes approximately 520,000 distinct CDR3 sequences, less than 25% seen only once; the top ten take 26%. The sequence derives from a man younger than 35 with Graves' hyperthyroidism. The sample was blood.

This chain's CDR3 is CASRSGTTEAFF. DNA of the CDR3: TGTGCCAGCAGGTCAGGGACAACTGAAGCTTTCTTT. The chain is built from TRBV28 and TRBJ1-1, with D perhaps matching TRBD1 (6 bases). The CDR3 has 12 amino acids. Trimming pared 6 bases from V and 5 bases from J, leaving 10 bases between. Germline loops: CDR1 MDHEN, CDR2 SYDVKM. The full variable domain, with the rest looked up from reference TRBV28 and TRBJ1-1, is DVKVTQSSRYLVKRTGEKVFLECVQDMDHENMFWYRQDPGLGLRLIYFSYDVKMKEKGDIPEGYSVSREKKERFSLILESASTNQTSMYLCASRSGTTEAFFGQGTRLTVV.